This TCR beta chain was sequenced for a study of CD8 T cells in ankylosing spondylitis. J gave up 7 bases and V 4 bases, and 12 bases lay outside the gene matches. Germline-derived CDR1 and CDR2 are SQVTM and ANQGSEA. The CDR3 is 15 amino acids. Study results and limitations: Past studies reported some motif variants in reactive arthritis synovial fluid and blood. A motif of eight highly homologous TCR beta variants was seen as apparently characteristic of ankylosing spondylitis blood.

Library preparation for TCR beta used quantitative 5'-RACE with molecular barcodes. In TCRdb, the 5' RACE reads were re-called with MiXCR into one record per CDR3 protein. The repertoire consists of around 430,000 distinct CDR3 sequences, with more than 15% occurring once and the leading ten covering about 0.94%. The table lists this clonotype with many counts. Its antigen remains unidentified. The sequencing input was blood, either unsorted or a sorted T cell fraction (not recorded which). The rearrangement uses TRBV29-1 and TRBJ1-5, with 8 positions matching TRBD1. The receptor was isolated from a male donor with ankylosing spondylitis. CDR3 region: CSVVLSGGIGQPQHF. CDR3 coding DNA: TGCAGCGTTGTCCTCTCAGGGGGCATCGGGCAGCCCCAGCATTTT. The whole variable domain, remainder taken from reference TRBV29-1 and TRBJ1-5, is SAVISQKPSRDICQRGTSLTIQCQVDSQVTMMFWYRQQPGQSLTLIATANQGSEATYESGFVIDKFPISRPNLTFSTLTVSNMSPEDSSIYLCSVVLSGGIGQPQHFGDGTRLSIL.